Sequencing of this TCR beta chain was carried out in a study of PD-1 blockade in classical Hodgkin lymphoma. Study-level results: Newly diagnosed patients reportedly trailed healthy donors in baseline TCR diversity. Prior therapy or disease activity may underlie the repertoire differences, whose causes remain undefined.

Worth noting for this clone: Its antigen is unidentified.

Noted time point: newly diagnosed, previously untreated cHL patient sample. The study isolated CD8+ T cells from thawed PBMCs by magnetic negative selection. Newly diagnosed, untreated classical Hodgkin lymphoma PBMCs provided comparison. Libraries were prepared by immunoSEQ multiplex PCR; TCRdb keeps only in-frame clonotypes and omits some of them. Here the sample spans roughly 21,000 clones, around nine tenths being singletons. The TCR was taken from a human donor with classical Hodgkin lymphoma. Sequencing used CD8+ T cells from blood.

CDR3 bases: TGCAGCGCCCACGGCGGGGAGACATATGGCTACACCTTC. Encoded protein: CSAHGGETYGYTF. The chain recombines TRBV29-1 with TRBJ1-2, with unresolved D. The germline V gene encodes CDR1 SQVTM and CDR2 ANQGSEA. V shed 7 bases and J shed 5 bases, with 17 bases lying between them. There are 13 residues in the CDR3.